This T cell receptor (beta chain) was sequenced for a study of shared clonotypes between healthy human individuals. Sequencing used immunoSEQ multiplex PCR; TCRdb keeps in-frame clones, though not all of them. Found here are more than 550,000 clones, less than 95% of them singletons; the top ten hold less than 40%. Germline V CDR1 and CDR2: SGHNT, YYREEE (reference sequence). The CDR3 covers 17 residues. V lost 3 bases and J lost 6; bases outside the gene matches: 14. This clone came up once. This chain uses TRBV5-4 with TRBJ1-1; TRBD1 matches at 10 bases. This TCR was sampled from a young man in good health. Some clones in this sample may be carry-over from other donors' samples. Sequenced material: memory CD8+ T cells from PBMCs. As for subset: CD45RO+ cells pooled with CCR7-negative TemRA cells. CDR3 loop: CASSSPLSTGGIAEAFF. The CDR3 DNA follows: TGTGCCAGCAGCTCCCCACTCTCGACAGGGGGCATAGCTGAAGCTTTCTTT. The full variable domain, with the rest looked up from reference TRBV5-4 and TRBJ1-1, is ETGVTQSPTHLIKTRGQQVTLRCSSQSGHNTVSWYQQALGQGPQFIFQYYREEENGRGNFPPRFSGLQFPNYSSELNVNALELDDSALYLCASSSPLSTGGIAEAFFGQGTRLTVV.